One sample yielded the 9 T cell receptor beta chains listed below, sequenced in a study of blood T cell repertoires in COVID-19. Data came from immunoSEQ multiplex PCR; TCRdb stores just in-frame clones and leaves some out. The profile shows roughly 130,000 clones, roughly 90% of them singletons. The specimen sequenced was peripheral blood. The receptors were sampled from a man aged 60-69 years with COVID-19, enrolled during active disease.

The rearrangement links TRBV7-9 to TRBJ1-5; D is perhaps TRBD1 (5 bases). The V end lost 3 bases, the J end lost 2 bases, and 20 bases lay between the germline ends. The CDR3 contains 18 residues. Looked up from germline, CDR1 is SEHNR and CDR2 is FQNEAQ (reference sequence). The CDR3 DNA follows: TGTGCCAGCAGCTTTTACGACGGAGGGGTTATAGGCAATCAGCCCCAGCATTTT. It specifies CASSFYDGGVIGNQPQHF.

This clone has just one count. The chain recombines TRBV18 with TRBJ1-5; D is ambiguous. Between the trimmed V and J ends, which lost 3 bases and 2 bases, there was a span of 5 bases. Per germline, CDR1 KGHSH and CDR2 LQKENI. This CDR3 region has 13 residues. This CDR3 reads CASSPRGNQPQHF. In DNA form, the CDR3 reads TGTGCCAGCTCACCGAGGGGCAATCAGCCCCAGCATTTT.

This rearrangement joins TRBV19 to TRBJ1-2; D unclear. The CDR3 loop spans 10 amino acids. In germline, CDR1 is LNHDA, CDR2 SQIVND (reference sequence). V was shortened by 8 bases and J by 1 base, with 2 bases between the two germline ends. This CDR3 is CASYNYGYTF. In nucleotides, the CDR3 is TGTGCCAGTTATAACTATGGCTACACCTTC.

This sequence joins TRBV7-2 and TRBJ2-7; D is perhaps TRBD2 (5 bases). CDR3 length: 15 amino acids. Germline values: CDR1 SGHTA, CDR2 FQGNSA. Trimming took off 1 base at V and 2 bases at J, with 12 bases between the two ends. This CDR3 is CASSLGGLYAYEQYF. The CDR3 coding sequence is TGTGCCAGCAGCTTAGGCGGACTTTACGCCTACGAGCAGTACTTC.

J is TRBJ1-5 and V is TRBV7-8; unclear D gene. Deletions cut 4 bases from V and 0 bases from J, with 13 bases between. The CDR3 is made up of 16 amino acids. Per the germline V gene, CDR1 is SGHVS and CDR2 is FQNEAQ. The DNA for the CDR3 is TGTGCCAGCAGCTCCGCGGCAGCATATAGCAATCAGCCCCAGCATTTT. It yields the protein CASSSAAAYSNQPQHF.

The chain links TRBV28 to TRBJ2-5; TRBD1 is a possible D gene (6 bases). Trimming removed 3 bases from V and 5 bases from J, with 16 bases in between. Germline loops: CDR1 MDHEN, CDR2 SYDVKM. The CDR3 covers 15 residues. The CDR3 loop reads CASSLAGADRETQYF. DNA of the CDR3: TGTGCCAGCAGTTTGGCAGGGGCGGATCGGGAGACCCAGTACTTC.

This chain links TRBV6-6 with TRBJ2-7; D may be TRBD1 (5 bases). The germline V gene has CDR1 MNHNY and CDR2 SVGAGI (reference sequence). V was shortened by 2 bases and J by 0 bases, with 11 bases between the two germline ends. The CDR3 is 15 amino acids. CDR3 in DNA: TGTGCCAGCAGTTACGGGGCAGGGCGCTCCTACGAGCAGTACTTC. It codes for CASSYGAGRSYEQYF.

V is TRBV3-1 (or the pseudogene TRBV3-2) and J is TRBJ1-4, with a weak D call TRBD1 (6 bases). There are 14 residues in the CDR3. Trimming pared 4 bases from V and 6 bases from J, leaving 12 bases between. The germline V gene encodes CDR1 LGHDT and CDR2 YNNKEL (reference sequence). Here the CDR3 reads CASSPRDTHEKLFF. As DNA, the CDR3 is TGTGCCAGCAGCCCTAGGGACACCCATGAAAAACTGTTTTTT.

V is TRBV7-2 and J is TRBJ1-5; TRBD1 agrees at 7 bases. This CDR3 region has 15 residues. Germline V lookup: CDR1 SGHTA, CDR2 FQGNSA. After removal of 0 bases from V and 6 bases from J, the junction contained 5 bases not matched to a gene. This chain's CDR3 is CASSLAQTGSQPQHF. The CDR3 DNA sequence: TGTGCCAGCAGCTTAGCGCAGACAGGGTCTCAGCCCCAGCATTTT.